Below are 17 T cell receptor beta chains sequenced from a single sample in a study of cytomegalovirus exposure and HLA in healthy donors. This PCR relied on a set of 60 Vbeta primers and 13 Jbeta primers. Sequencing was performed with immunoSEQ multiplex PCR; in TCRdb, only in-frame clones are kept and a portion is missing. The table shows fewer than 200,000 clones, with roughly 84% occurring only once. Specimen: PBMCs. All receptors derive from a male donor in good health and CMV-seronegative.

This clone was recorded once. This chain links TRBV7-6 with TRBJ1-4; 7 bases line up with TRBD1. V was clipped by 5 bases and J by 3 bases; unmatched bases: 9. The CDR3 runs to 16 residues. Germline loops: CDR1 SGHVS, CDR2 FNYEAQ. The CDR3 nucleotides are TGTGCCAGCAGCATAACAGGGGTCTCGGCTAATGAAAAACTGTTTTTT. This gives the protein CASSITGVSANEKLFF.

This clone was observed a handful of times. J is TRBJ2-5 and V is TRBV5-1; no definite D call. The V end was cut by 2 bases, the J end by 3 bases, with 11 bases between. The CDR3 extends over 14 amino acids. Germline V gene sequence: CDR1 SGHRS, CDR2 YFSETQ. This CDR3 is CASSLSVSEETQYF. The CDR3 nucleotides are TGCGCCAGCAGCTTATCCGTCAGTGAAGAGACCCAGTACTTC.

The chain links TRBV15 to TRBJ1-5; TRBD1 aligns across 7 bases. This CDR3 has 16 residues. Germline assignment: CDR1 LNHNV and CDR2 YYDKDF (reference sequence). V gave up 6 bases and J gave up 9 bases; unmatched junction bases: 17. This CDR3 is CATRKDRQGTSGPQHF. The CDR3 DNA reads as TGTGCCACCAGAAAAGACCGACAGGGCACCTCGGGGCCCCAGCATTTT. The whole variable domain, remainder taken from reference TRBV15 and TRBJ1-5, is DAMVIQNPRYQVTQFGKPVTLSCSQTLNHNVMYWYQQKSSQAPKLLFHYYDKDFNNEADTPDNFQSRRPNTSFCFLDIRSPGLGDTAMYLCATRKDRQGTSGPQHFGDGTRLSIL.

This chain links TRBV11-2 with TRBJ1-3, with D unresolved. The CDR3 runs 15 residues. The ends were cut back, 5 bases at V and 0 bases at J, with 11 bases in the middle. Germline CDR1 is SGHAT and CDR2 is FQNNGV. For the CDR3, the DNA is TGTGCCAGCAGCGTAACGGTTAGCTCTGGAAACACCATATATTTT. Translation: CASSVTVSSGNTIYF.

The genes are TRBV6-5 and TRBJ2-7; 8 bases fit TRBD1. This CDR3 region has 13 residues. With V trimmed by 2 bases and J by 9 bases, 6 bases remained unmatched. Looked up from germline, CDR1 is MNHEY and CDR2 is SVGAGI. DNA for the CDR3: TGTGCCAGCAGTTACACGGGACAGGCGGTGCAGTACTTC. It specifies CASSYTGQAVQYF.

The J gene is TRBJ2-7, the V gene TRBV19, with 9 bases lining up with TRBD1. With V trimmed by 4 bases and J by 5 bases, 3 bases remained unmatched. Germline CDR1 and CDR2: LNHDA and SQIVND (reference sequence). CDR3 length: 13 residues. The CDR3 region is CASSNTGGDEQYF. CDR3 sequence (DNA): TGTGCCAGTAGTAACACAGGGGGCGACGAGCAGTACTTC. Supplemented by reference TRBV19 and TRBJ2-7, the full variable domain reads DGGITQSPKYLFRKEGQNVTLSCEQNLNHDAMYWYRQDPGQGLRLIYYSQIVNDFQKGDIAEGYSVSREKKESFPLTVTSAQKNPTAFYLCASSNTGGDEQYFGPGTRLTVT.

The J gene is TRBJ2-7, the V gene TRBV13; 12 bases are shared with TRBD2. The germline V gene has CDR1 PRHDT and CDR2 FYEKMQ (reference sequence). Trimming removed 5 bases from V and 0 bases from J; junction bases left unmatched: 2. The CDR3 loop spans 15 amino acids. CDR3 residues: CASSQTSGGSYEQYF. The CDR3 DNA sequence: TGTGCCAGCAGCCAGACTAGCGGGGGCTCCTACGAGCAGTACTTC. The full variable domain, its missing parts supplied by reference TRBV13 and TRBJ2-7, is AAGVIQSPRHLIKEKRETATLKCYPIPRHDTVYWYQQGPGQDPQFLISFYEKMQSDKGSIPDRFSAQQFSDYHSELNMSSLELGDSALYFCASSQTSGGSYEQYFGPGTRLTVT.

The genes are TRBV11-2 and TRBJ1-2; possibly TRBD1 for D (6 bases). This CDR3 is built from 15 residues. V lost 5 bases, J lost 4 bases, and 17 bases lay in between. Germline V gene data show CDR1 as SGHAT and CDR2 as FQNNGV. The DNA for the CDR3 is TGTGCCAGCAGCCGAAAGTTCGGACAGCTCTATGGCTACACCTTC. Amino acids: CASSRKFGQLYGYTF.

The chain combines TRBV9 with TRBJ1-1; possibly TRBD1 for D (6 bases). Trimming took 4 bases from V and 1 from J, leaving 11 bases between them. The CDR3 is 14 amino acids. Germline V CDR1 and CDR2: SGDLS, YYNGEE. The chain's CDR3 is CASSRQQGNTEAFF. CDR3 coding DNA: TGTGCCAGCAGCCGACAACAGGGGAACACTGAAGCTTTCTTT.

The genes are TRBV5-4 and TRBJ2-5; a weak D match, TRBD2 (6 bases). This CDR3 is built from 14 residues. With 0 bases removed from V and 4 bases from J, the gap between germline ends came to 10 bases. CDR1 and CDR2 from the germline V gene are SGHNT and YYREEE (reference sequence). The CDR3 reads CASSLVQGGETQYF. The CDR3 DNA reads TGTGCCAGCAGCTTGGTCCAGGGAGGAGAGACCCAGTACTTC.

DNA for the CDR3: TGTGCCAGCAGCTCAGAGACAGGGCGCTCCTACGAGCAGTACTTC. Amino acids: CASSSETGRSYEQYF. The chain joins TRBV7-6 to TRBJ2-7, with 7 positions matching TRBD1. CDR1 and CDR2 from the germline V gene are SGHVS and FNYEAQ. CDR3 size: 15 residues. V was pared by 4 bases and J by 0 bases, with 6 bases of the junction left unmatched. The full variable domain, its missing parts supplied by reference TRBV7-6 and TRBJ2-7, is GAGVSQSPRYKVTKRGQDVALRCDPISGHVSLYWYRQALGQGPEFLTYFNYEAQQDKSGLPNDRFSAERPEGSISTLTIQRTEQRDSAMYRCASSSETGRSYEQYFGPGTRLTVT.

The chain combines TRBV7-6 with TRBJ2-5; TRBD1 aligns across 8 bases. Germline CDR1 reads SGHVS; CDR2 reads FNYEAQ. The CDR3 has 15 residues. V lost 3 bases to trimming and J lost 5 bases; unmatched junction nucleotides: 8. The CDR3, as DNA: TGTGCCAGCAGCTTGGGGCAGGGGGCAGCGGAGACCCAGTACTTC. This gives the protein CASSLGQGAAETQYF.

The rearrangement uses TRBV30 and TRBJ1-2, with TRBD1 matching over 9 bases. CDR3 length: 15 residues. Germline V lookup: CDR1 GTSNPN, CDR2 SVGIG (reference sequence). Losses at the gene ends were 3 bases for V and 7 bases for J; bases not matched to a gene: 12. The CDR3 coding sequence is TGTGCCTGGAGGATCACAGGGGGCATTTTGGGTGGCTACACCTTC. Encoded protein: CAWRITGGILGGYTF.

This chain joins TRBV10-1 and TRBJ2-7; D is unresolved. The germline V gene has CDR1 WNHNN and CDR2 SYGVQD (reference sequence). The CDR3 spans 13 residues. Trimming took 5 bases from V and 0 from J, leaving 8 bases between them. CDR3 region: CASSPGSSYEQYF. The CDR3 DNA sequence: TGCGCCAGCAGTCCCGGGTCCTCCTACGAGCAGTACTTC.

With regard to this clone: The same CDR3 can be traced to other DNA sequences in this sample. The chain is built from TRBV5-1 and TRBJ2-1; 10 bases map to TRBD2. The CDR3 has 18 residues. Germline V gene sequence: CDR1 SGHRS, CDR2 YFSETQ. With 5 bases clipped from V and 0 bases from J, the junction kept 11 bases outside the gene matches. The CDR3 loop is CASSASSGSPSSYNEQFF. DNA of the CDR3: TGCGCCAGCAGTGCGTCTAGCGGGAGCCCAAGCTCCTACAATGAGCAGTTCTTC.

The chain couples TRBV2 to TRBJ2-3; TRBD2 agrees at 10 bases. Trimming took 3 bases from V and 0 from J; bases not matched to a gene: 27. The CDR3 contains 24 residues. Germline loops: CDR1 SNHLY, CDR2 FYNNEI. The chain's CDR3 is CASSDSQDIPGLAIHVTSTDTQYF. In DNA, the CDR3 is TGTGCCAGCAGTGATAGTCAGGACATACCGGGACTAGCGATCCATGTAACTAGCACAGATACGCAGTATTTT.

This rearrangement joins TRBV28 to TRBJ2-5; 8 bases are a match to TRBD2. The J segment lost 2 bases and the V segment lost 8 bases, leaving 10 bases of the junction unmatched. Germline-derived CDR1 and CDR2 are MDHEN and SYDVKM. This CDR3 spans 15 amino acids. The DNA for the CDR3 is TGTGCCAGCCGTCGGGGGGGCCTGTGGCAAGAGACCCAGTACTTC. It codes for CASRRGGLWQETQYF.